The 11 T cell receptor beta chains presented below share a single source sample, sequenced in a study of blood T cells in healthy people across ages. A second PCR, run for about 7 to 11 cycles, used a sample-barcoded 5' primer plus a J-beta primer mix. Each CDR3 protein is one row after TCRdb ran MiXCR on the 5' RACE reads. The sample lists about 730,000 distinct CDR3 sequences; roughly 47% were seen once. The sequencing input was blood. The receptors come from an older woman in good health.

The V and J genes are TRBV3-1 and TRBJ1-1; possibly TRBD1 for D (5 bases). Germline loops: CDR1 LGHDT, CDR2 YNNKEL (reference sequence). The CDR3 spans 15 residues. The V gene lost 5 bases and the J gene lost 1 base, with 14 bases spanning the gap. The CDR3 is CASSSPRDPNTEAFF. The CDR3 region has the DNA TGTGCCAGCAGCTCGCCCAGGGACCCGAACACTGAAGCTTTCTTT.

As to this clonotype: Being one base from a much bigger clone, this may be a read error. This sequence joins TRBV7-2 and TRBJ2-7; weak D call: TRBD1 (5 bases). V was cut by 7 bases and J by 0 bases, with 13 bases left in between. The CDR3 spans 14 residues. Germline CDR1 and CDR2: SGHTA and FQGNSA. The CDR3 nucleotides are TGTGCCAGCAACCAGGTGGGGCACTCCTACGAGCAGTACTTC. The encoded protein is CASNQVGHSYEQYF.

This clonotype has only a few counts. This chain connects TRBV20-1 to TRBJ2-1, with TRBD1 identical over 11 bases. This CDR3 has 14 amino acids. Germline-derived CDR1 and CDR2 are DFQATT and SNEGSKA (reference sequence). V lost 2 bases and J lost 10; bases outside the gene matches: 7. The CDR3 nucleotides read TGCAGTGCTAGAATGGGGACAGGGGGACGGGAGCAGTTCTTC. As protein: CSARMGTGGREQFF.

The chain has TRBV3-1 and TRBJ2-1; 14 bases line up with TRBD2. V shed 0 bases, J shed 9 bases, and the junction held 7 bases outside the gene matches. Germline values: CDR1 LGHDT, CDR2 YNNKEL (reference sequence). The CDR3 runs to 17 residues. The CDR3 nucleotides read TGTGCCAGCAGCCAAGAGGGACTAGCGGGAGTAGAGGCTGAGCAGTTCTTC. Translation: CASSQEGLAGVEAEQFF.

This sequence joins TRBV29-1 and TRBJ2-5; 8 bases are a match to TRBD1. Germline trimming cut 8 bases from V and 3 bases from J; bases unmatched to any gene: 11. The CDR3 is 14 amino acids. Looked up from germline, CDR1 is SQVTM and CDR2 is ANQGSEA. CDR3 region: CSIPIMDREETQYF. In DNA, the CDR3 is TGCAGCATTCCAATCATGGACAGGGAAGAGACCCAGTACTTC. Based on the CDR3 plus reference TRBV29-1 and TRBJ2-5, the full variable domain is SAVISQKPSRDICQRGTSLTIQCQVDSQVTMMFWYRQQPGQSLTLIATANQGSEATYESGFVIDKFPISRPNLTFSTLTVSNMSPEDSSIYLCSIPIMDREETQYFGPGTRLLVL.

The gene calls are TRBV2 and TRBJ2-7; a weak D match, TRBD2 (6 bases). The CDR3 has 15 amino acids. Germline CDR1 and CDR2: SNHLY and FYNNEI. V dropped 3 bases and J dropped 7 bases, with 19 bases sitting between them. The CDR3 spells CASSELWRDRPEQYF. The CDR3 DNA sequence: TGTGCCAGCAGTGAGTTGTGGCGGGACCGCCCAGAGCAGTACTTC.

The CDR3, as DNA: TGCGCCAGCAGCTTGGTAACGGACAACGAGCAGTACTTC. Protein sequence: CASSLVTDNEQYF. The chain recombines TRBV5-1 with TRBJ2-7; tentatively, D is TRBD1 (5 bases). Germline CDR1 and CDR2: SGHRS and YFSETQ. CDR3 size: 13 residues. The germline V and J ends were trimmed by 0 bases and 5 bases, with 9 bases remaining between them.

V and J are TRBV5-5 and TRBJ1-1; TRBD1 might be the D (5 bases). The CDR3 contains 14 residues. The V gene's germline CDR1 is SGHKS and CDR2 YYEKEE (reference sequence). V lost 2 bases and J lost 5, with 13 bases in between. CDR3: CASSFRDGETEAFF. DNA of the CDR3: TGTGCCAGCAGCTTCCGGGACGGTGAGACTGAAGCTTTCTTT.

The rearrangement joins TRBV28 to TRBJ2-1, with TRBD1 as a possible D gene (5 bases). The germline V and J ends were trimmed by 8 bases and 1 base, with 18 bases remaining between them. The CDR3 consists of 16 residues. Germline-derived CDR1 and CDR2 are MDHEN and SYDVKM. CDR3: CASVHFRARSYNEQFF. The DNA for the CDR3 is TGTGCCAGCGTGCATTTCAGGGCGCGTTCCTACAATGAGCAGTTCTTC.

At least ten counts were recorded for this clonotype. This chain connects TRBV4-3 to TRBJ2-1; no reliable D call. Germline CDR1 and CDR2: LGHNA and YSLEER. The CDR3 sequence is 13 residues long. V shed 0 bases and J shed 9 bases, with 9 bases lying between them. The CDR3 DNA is TGCGCCAGCAGCCAAGATCCTTGGGGTGAGCAGTTCTTC. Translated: CASSQDPWGEQFF.

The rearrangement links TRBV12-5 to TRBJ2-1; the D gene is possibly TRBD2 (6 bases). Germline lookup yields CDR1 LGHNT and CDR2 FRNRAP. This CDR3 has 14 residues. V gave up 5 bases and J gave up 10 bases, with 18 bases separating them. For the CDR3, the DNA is TGTGCTAGTGGTCCAACCGGGGAGGAGGGGGAGCAGTTCTTC. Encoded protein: CASGPTGEEGEQFF.